This T cell receptor beta chain was sequenced for a study of T-cell reconstitution after alpha-beta-depleted transplantation in children. In its sample, this clonotype was seen many times. As yet, its antigen is unknown. Germline V gene data show CDR1 as DFQATT and CDR2 as SNEGSKA (reference sequence). Unmatched junction bases numbered 15, after V lost 4 bases and J lost 7 bases. The CDR3 runs to 18 residues. Unique molecular identifiers were used in preparing the TCRbeta library. TCRdb itself ran the PCR reads through MiXCR, one entry per CDR3 protein. The data show approximately 500,000 distinct CDR3 sequences, with over 9.5% seen just once and roughly 2.1% held by the top ten. The study, taken as a whole, reports: About two months after transplant, alpha-beta T cells reportedly came from several hundred expanded graft clones. Where some patients showed high TCRbeta diversity at day 60, it came from recipient T cells and thymic progenitors that had survived. Newly produced T cells mostly accounted for T-cell counts and diversity one year post-transplant.

V gene TRBV20-1 combines with J gene TRBJ2-1; 14 positions match TRBD2. Sequencing was performed on PBMCs, taken before TCRalphabeta/CD19-depleted stem cell transplant. The clonotype comes from a child aged 2 to 10 with inherited bone marrow failure, due to receive a stem cell transplant. DNA of the CDR3: TGCAGTGCTAAGACTAGCGGGAGGGCCCTGACCTTTAGGAATGAGCAGTTCTTC. Protein sequence: CSAKTSGRALTFRNEQFF.